The next 10 T cell receptor beta chains were all read from a single sample in a study of T cells in Graves' hyperthyroidism and ophthalmopathy. It was RNA transcripts that yielded the amplified TCR beta CDR3 regions. TCR CDR3 underwent first-round RT-PCR with the HTBI primer set. Using its own MiXCR run on the multiplex PCR reads, TCRdb lists one record per CDR3 protein. This table holds about 720,000 distinct CDR3 sequences, under 20% found once. What was sequenced was blood. These receptors came from a woman aged 45-65 years with Graves' hyperthyroidism that later progressed to Graves' ophthalmopathy.

The chain is built from TRBV6-1 and TRBJ2-1, with a tentative D call TRBD2 (5 bases). This CDR3 has 15 amino acids. Trimming took 6 bases from V and 2 from J, leaving 14 bases between them. Germline V gene data show CDR1 as MNHNS and CDR2 as SASEGT. CDR3: CASSSTRRTYNEQFF. As DNA, the CDR3 is TGTGCCAGCAGCTCAACTAGGCGCACCTACAATGAGCAGTTCTTC.

V usage is TRBV15 and J usage is TRBJ1-3; possibly TRBD1 for D (5 bases). Per the germline V gene, CDR1 is LNHNV and CDR2 is YYDKDF (reference sequence). This CDR3 spans 17 amino acids. Trimming removed 0 bases at V and 2 bases at J, with 14 bases between. CDR3 loop: CATSRDRGTSPGNTIYF. Here the CDR3 DNA reads TGTGCCACCAGCAGAGATCGAGGGACGAGTCCTGGAAACACCATATATTTT.

This clonotype was recorded once. The gene calls are TRBV29-1 and TRBJ2-7, with a weak D call TRBD2 (6 bases). Germline V lookup: CDR1 SQVTM, CDR2 ANQGSEA. V lost 0 bases to trimming and J lost 5 bases, with 8 bases between them. The CDR3 has 12 residues. The CDR3 reads CSVEDRRDEQYF. The DNA for the CDR3 is TGCAGCGTTGAAGATAGGAGGGACGAGCAGTACTTC.

This clonotype was picked up many times. This chain uses TRBV5-1 with TRBJ2-3, with D unresolved. The CDR3 is 14 residues long. Germline lookup yields CDR1 SGHRS and CDR2 YFSETQ. V was pared by 0 bases and J by 7 bases, with 12 bases between. The CDR3 DNA is TGCGCCAGCAGCTTGGCCGTTTCGGACCATACGCAGTATTTT. It encodes CASSLAVSDHTQYF.

This clonotype was observed many times. The V gene is TRBV12-3 or TRBV12-4, the J gene TRBJ1-2; D remains ambiguous. The CDR3 is 12 amino acids. V was cut by 6 bases and J by 1 base, with 6 bases left in between. CDR3 DNA sequence: TGTGCCAGCAGCCCGAATAACTATGGCTACACCTTC. As protein: CASSPNNYGYTF.

This clonotype came up a few times. This CDR3 is CASSQRASVSTNEKLFF. In DNA, the CDR3 is TGTGCCAGCAGTCAAAGGGCGTCAGTCTCAACTAATGAAAAACTGTTTTTT. The J gene is TRBJ1-4, the V gene TRBV12-3 or TRBV12-4; D is uncertain. Deletions cut 5 bases from V and 0 bases from J, with 16 bases between. The CDR3 runs 17 residues.

This chain uses TRBV20-1 with TRBJ2-1, with D possibly matching TRBD2 (5 bases). Germline loops: CDR1 DFQATT, CDR2 SNEGSKA (reference sequence). The CDR3 loop spans 16 amino acids. V lost 1 base, J lost 4 bases, and 17 bases lay in between. CDR3 nucleotides: TGCAGTGCTAGAGTCTCTGCAAGCGGTTTTTACAATGAGCAGTTCTTC. Encoded protein: CSARVSASGFYNEQFF.

J is TRBJ2-3 and V is TRBV9; the D call may be TRBD1 or TRBD2 (5 bases each). Germline CDR1 reads SGDLS; CDR2 reads YYNGEE. The germline V and J ends were trimmed by 5 bases and 2 bases, with 9 bases remaining between them. The CDR3 contains 13 residues. The CDR3 here is CASRRGATDTQYF. The CDR3 nucleotides read TGTGCCAGCAGAAGAGGGGCCACAGATACGCAGTATTTT.

There are a few counts of this clonotype. V gene TRBV13 combines with J gene TRBJ2-3, with D tentatively TRBD1 (6 bases). This CDR3 is 13 amino acids long. Germline V gene sequence: CDR1 PRHDT, CDR2 FYEKMQ (reference sequence). V lost 5 bases, J lost 3 bases, and 9 bases lay in between. For the CDR3, the DNA is TGTGCCAGCAGCGTGGACAGAACAGATACGCAGTATTTT. Protein product: CASSVDRTDTQYF.

The chain has TRBV2 and TRBJ1-5, with a weak D call TRBD1 (5 bases). Per the germline V gene, CDR1 is SNHLY and CDR2 is FYNNEI. This CDR3 is 13 amino acids long. Trimming stripped 7 bases from V and 11 bases from J, with 18 bases between. DNA for the CDR3: TGTGCCAGCACCCGGGACGGAGAAAAGACCCAGCATTTT. Residues: CASTRDGEKTQHF. The entire variable domain, with the rest obtained from reference TRBV2 and TRBJ1-5, is as follows: EPEVTQTPSHQVTQMGQEVILRCVPISNHLYFYWYRQILGQKVEFLVSFYNNEISEKSEIFDDQFSVERPDGSNFTLKIRSTKLEDSAMYFCASTRDGEKTQHFGDGTRLSIL.